Below are 3 T cell receptor beta chains sequenced from a single sample in a study of control samples from healthy donors and cancer patients. Assay used: immunoSEQ multiplex PCR; TCRdb lists only in-frame clones, some missing. The repertoire holds around 51,000 clones, approximately 80% seen once, with roughly 9.1% in the top ten. Sequences were obtained from blood. The receptors shown here come from a man aged 65 to 79 in good health.

The rearrangement uses TRBV7-8 and TRBJ1-5, with D perhaps matching TRBD1 (5 bases). This CDR3 is 13 amino acids long. V dropped 6 bases and J dropped 9 bases, with 15 bases sitting between them. CDR1 and CDR2 from the germline V gene are SGHVS and FQNEAQ. The CDR3 here is CASSGDVRGPQHF. The CDR3 DNA is TGTGCCAGCAGTGGGGACGTAAGAGGGCCCCAGCATTTT. The full variable domain, with the rest looked up from reference TRBV7-8 and TRBJ1-5, is GAGVSQSPRYKVAKRGQDVALRCDPISGHVSLFWYQQALGQGPEFLTYFQNEAQLDKSGLPSDRFFAERPEGSVSTLKIQRTQQEDSAVYLCASSGDVRGPQHFGDGTRLSIL.

The chain carries TRBV11-2 and TRBJ2-1; D not resolved. The germline gives CDR1 SGHAT, CDR2 FQNNGV. V lost 4 bases and J lost 0, with 13 bases in between. This CDR3 region has 16 residues. CDR3 nucleotides: TGTGCCAGCAGCTCTCGTTCCGGAAACTCCTACAATGAGCAGTTCTTC. Amino acid sequence: CASSSRSGNSYNEQFF.

This chain uses TRBV2 with TRBJ1-2; a possible D gene is TRBD1 (5 bases). Germline V gives CDR1 SNHLY, CDR2 FYNNEI. CDR3 length: 14 amino acids. V shed 7 bases and J shed 4 bases, with 16 bases lying between them. The CDR3 loop is CASKRDRDAYGYTF. For the CDR3, the DNA is TGTGCCAGCAAAAGGGACCGGGACGCCTATGGCTACACCTTC.